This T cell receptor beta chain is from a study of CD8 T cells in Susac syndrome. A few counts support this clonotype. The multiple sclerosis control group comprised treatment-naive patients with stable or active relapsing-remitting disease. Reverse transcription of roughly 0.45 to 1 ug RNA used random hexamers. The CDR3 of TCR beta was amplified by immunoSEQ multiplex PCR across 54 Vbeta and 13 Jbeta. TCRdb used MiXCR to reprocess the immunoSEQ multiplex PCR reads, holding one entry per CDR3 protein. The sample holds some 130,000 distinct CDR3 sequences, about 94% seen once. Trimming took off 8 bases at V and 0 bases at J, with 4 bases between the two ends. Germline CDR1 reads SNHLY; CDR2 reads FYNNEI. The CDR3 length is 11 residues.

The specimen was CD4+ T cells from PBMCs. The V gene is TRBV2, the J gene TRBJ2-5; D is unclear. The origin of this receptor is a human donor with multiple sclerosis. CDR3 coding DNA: TGTGCCAGCCGGTACCAAGAGACCCAGTACTTC. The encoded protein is CASRYQETQYF. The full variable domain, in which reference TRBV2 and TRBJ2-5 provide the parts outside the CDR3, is EPEVTQTPSHQVTQMGQEVILRCVPISNHLYFYWYRQILGQKVEFLVSFYNNEISEKSEIFDDQFSVERPDGSNFTLKIRSTKLEDSAMYFCASRYQETQYFGPGTRLLVL.